These 18 T cell receptor beta chains came from one sample sequenced in a study of blood T cell repertoires in COVID-19. This table comes from immunoSEQ multiplex PCR, and its TCRdb copy is limited to in-frame clones, with some not included. The sample lists 250,000 to 300,000 clones; about nine tenths were seen once. Sequencing was carried out using peripheral blood. These receptor sequences come from a woman aged 30 to 39 with COVID-19, enrolled during active disease.

As regards this clone: The sample holds other DNA sequences that translate to the same CDR3. This rearrangement joins TRBV6-5 to TRBJ1-3; 8 bases line up with TRBD1. The ends lost 5 bases at V and 2 bases at J; junction bases unmatched: 5. The CDR3 length is 15 residues. CDR1 is MNHEY and CDR2 is SVGAGI in the germline V gene. CDR3 DNA sequence: TGTGCCAGCAGTCCCGGACAGGGAACTGGAAACACCATATATTTT. The encoded protein is CASSPGQGTGNTIYF.

The chain has TRBV5-4 and TRBJ1-1; TRBD1 agrees at 9 bases. The CDR3 is 16 amino acids. V lost 2 bases and J lost 7; bases outside the gene matches: 12. The V gene's germline CDR1 is SGHNT and CDR2 YYREEE (reference sequence). The CDR3, as DNA: TGTGCCAGCAGCTTACGGACAGGGGCCATCGGCAATGAAGCTTTCTTT. It codes for CASSLRTGAIGNEAFF. Filled out from reference TRBV5-4 and TRBJ1-1, the complete variable domain reads ETGVTQSPTHLIKTRGQQVTLRCSSQSGHNTVSWYQQALGQGPQFIFQYYREEENGRGNFPPRFSGLQFPNYSSELNVNALELDDSALYLCASSLRTGAIGNEAFFGQGTRLTVV.

This chain uses TRBV24-1 with TRBJ2-2; possibly TRBD1 for D (6 bases). V shed 1 base and J shed 2 bases, with 10 bases lying between them. Germline V gives CDR1 KGHDR, CDR2 SFDVKD. There are 16 residues in the CDR3. The CDR3 DNA reads as TGTGCCACCAGTGATTTATACGGGACAAACACCGGGGAGCTGTTTTTT. This gives the protein CATSDLYGTNTGELFF.

This sequence joins TRBV5-1 and TRBJ2-1; 8 positions agree with TRBD2. The CDR3 has 15 amino acids. V lost 2 bases and J lost 4; bases outside the gene matches: 5. In germline, CDR1 is SGHRS, CDR2 YFSETQ. DNA for the CDR3: TGCGCCAGCAGCTTTACTAGCGGAGGGTACAATGAGCAGTTCTTC. Protein: CASSFTSGGYNEQFF.

The chain employs TRBV11-2 and TRBJ1-1, with D tentatively TRBD1 (5 bases). V lost 2 bases and J lost 1, with 5 bases in between. This CDR3 has 13 amino acids. Germline-derived CDR1 and CDR2 are SGHAT and FQNNGV. CDR3 residues: CASSLRGNTEAFF. The CDR3, as DNA: TGTGCCAGCAGCTTAAGGGGGAACACTGAAGCTTTCTTT.

J is TRBJ2-1 and V is TRBV27; TRBD2 agrees at 7 bases. The CDR3 runs 15 residues. Unmatched junction bases numbered 13, after V lost 8 bases and J lost 6 bases. Germline lookup yields CDR1 MNHEY and CDR2 SMNVEV (reference sequence). CDR3 nucleotides: TGTGCCAGCGCTTTAGGACTAGTGGGGGGCAATGAGCAGTTCTTC. Translating it yields CASALGLVGGNEQFF.

The chain combines TRBV15 with TRBJ1-1; 9 bases map to TRBD1. V shed 1 base and J 4 bases; nucleotides not matched to a gene: 4. Germline values: CDR1 LNHNV, CDR2 YYDKDF (reference sequence). The CDR3 has 15 amino acids. CDR3 residues: CATSRVGTGTTEAFF. The CDR3 coding sequence is TGTGCCACCAGCAGAGTAGGGACAGGGACCACTGAAGCTTTCTTT. The complete variable domain, with remaining parts taken from reference TRBV15 and TRBJ1-1, reads DAMVIQNPRYQVTQFGKPVTLSCSQTLNHNVMYWYQQKSSQAPKLLFHYYDKDFNNEADTPDNFQSRRPNTSFCFLDIRSPGLGDTAMYLCATSRVGTGTTEAFFGQGTRLTVV.

V and J are TRBV20-1 and TRBJ1-1; no clear D gene. This CDR3 comprises 16 residues. Germline loops: CDR1 DFQATT, CDR2 SNEGSKA (reference sequence). Trimming took off 3 bases at V and 4 bases at J, with 21 bases between the two ends. The CDR3 region is CSASATESKSGTEAFF. CDR3 nucleotides: TGCAGTGCTAGTGCAACAGAGTCGAAGTCTGGCACTGAAGCTTTCTTT.

This clone was observed a single time. J is TRBJ2-7 and V is TRBV28; TRBD2 might be the D (7 bases). V was shortened by 1 base and J by 7 bases, with 14 bases between the two germline ends. Germline assignment: CDR1 MDHEN and CDR2 SYDVKM. The length of the CDR3 is 14 residues. The CDR3 here is CASSLYGRGGEQYF. CDR3 nucleotides: TGTGCCAGCAGTTTATATGGCAGGGGAGGGGAGCAGTACTTC.

The chain links TRBV5-1 to TRBJ2-7; 11 bases map to TRBD2. The V gene's germline CDR1 is SGHRS and CDR2 YFSETQ. Trimming took 4 bases from V and 2 from J; bases not matched to a gene: 5. This CDR3 has 15 amino acids. The chain's CDR3 is CASSLRLAGPYEQYF. The CDR3 nucleotides are TGCGCCAGCAGCCTAAGACTAGCGGGGCCCTACGAGCAGTACTTC.

This sequence joins TRBV24-1 and TRBJ1-5; D unresolved. V lost 4 bases and J 5 bases, leaving 5 bases between the germline ends. The germline V gene has CDR1 KGHDR and CDR2 SFDVKD. The CDR3 is made up of 12 amino acids. DNA for the CDR3: TGTGCCACCAGTGACCCCGATCAGCCCCAGCATTTT. The encoded protein is CATSDPDQPQHF.

The genes are TRBV10-2 and TRBJ1-6, with 8 bases lining up with TRBD1. This CDR3 spans 13 amino acids. The germline V gene has CDR1 WSHSY and CDR2 SAAADI. V lost 6 bases to trimming and J lost 7 bases; unmatched junction nucleotides: 2. For the CDR3, the DNA is TGCGCCAGCAGCACAGGGGGAAATTCACCCCTCCACTTT. Translated: CASSTGGNSPLHF.

This clone has only one observation. This rearrangement joins TRBV10-3 to TRBJ1-5, with D tentatively TRBD1 (5 bases). Germline lookup yields CDR1 ENHRY and CDR2 SYGVKD. Deletions cut 6 bases from V and 3 bases from J, with 9 bases between. The length of the CDR3 is 13 residues. The CDR3 spells CAISQGNNQPQHF. Written as DNA, the CDR3 is TGTGCCATCAGCCAGGGAAACAATCAGCCCCAGCATTTT.

The chain has TRBV13 and TRBJ2-1; 11 bases map to TRBD2. V shed 2 bases and J 6 bases; nucleotides not matched to a gene: 9. Germline lookup yields CDR1 PRHDT and CDR2 FYEKMQ (reference sequence). There are 17 residues in the CDR3. The CDR3 DNA reads as TGTGCCAGCAGCTTATCCGCCGGGACTAGCGGTTTCAATGAGCAGTTCTTC. Translated, it gives CASSLSAGTSGFNEQFF.

This chain joins TRBV19 and TRBJ1-2, with D possibly TRBD1 on 5 matching bases. The CDR3 is 12 residues long. V lost 7 bases and J 2 bases, leaving 8 bases between the germline ends. The V gene's germline CDR1 is LNHDA and CDR2 SQIVND (reference sequence). The CDR3, as DNA: TGTGCCAGTACCGGGGGAAACTATGGCTACACCTTC. As protein: CASTGGNYGYTF.

V gene TRBV9 combines with J gene TRBJ1-4; 10 bases map to TRBD1. V lost 4 bases to trimming and J lost 7 bases; unmatched junction nucleotides: 7. CDR3 length: 15 residues. Germline V lookup: CDR1 SGDLS, CDR2 YYNGEE. The CDR3 region is CASSSGTGVGEKLFF. The CDR3 region has the DNA TGTGCCAGCAGCAGTGGGACAGGGGTTGGTGAAAAACTGTTTTTT.

This chain joins TRBV5-1 and TRBJ1-5, with unresolved D. Trimming stripped 0 bases from V and 3 bases from J, with 7 bases between. CDR3 size: 14 residues. In germline, CDR1 is SGHRS, CDR2 YFSETQ. Written as DNA, the CDR3 is TGCGCCAGCAGCTTGGCCGGGGACAATCAGCCCCAGCATTTT. Protein product: CASSLAGDNQPQHF.

The rearrangement links TRBV6-5 to TRBJ1-1, with a weak D call TRBD1 (6 bases). The CDR3 loop spans 14 amino acids. Germline CDR1 is MNHEY and CDR2 is SVGAGI. V was cut by 5 bases and J by 5 bases, with 15 bases left in between. This CDR3 reads CASSTQGRGTEAFF. The CDR3 nucleotides are TGTGCCAGCAGTACACAGGGTCGTGGGACTGAAGCTTTCTTT.